This record concerns one T cell receptor beta chain sequence. The record originates from a study of technical replicates of blood from a few donors. Profiling relied on immunoSEQ multiplex PCR, and the TCRdb table lists in-frame clones only, not all of them. There are some 14,000 clones in the sample; 75% to 90% occur only once, and 9.5% to 15% lies in the top ten. Sequenced input: PBMCs. The TCR originated in a human donor in good health.

CDR3 DNA: TGTGCCAGTAGAGGGAGTTCGGCTGAAGAGACCCAGTACTTC. It translates to CASRGSSAEETQYF. The V and J genes are TRBV19 and TRBJ2-5, with D maybe TRBD2 (5 bases). The V end lost 6 bases, the J end lost 3 bases, and 14 bases lay between the germline ends. This CDR3 comprises 14 residues. Germline CDR1 is LNHDA and CDR2 is SQIVND (reference sequence).